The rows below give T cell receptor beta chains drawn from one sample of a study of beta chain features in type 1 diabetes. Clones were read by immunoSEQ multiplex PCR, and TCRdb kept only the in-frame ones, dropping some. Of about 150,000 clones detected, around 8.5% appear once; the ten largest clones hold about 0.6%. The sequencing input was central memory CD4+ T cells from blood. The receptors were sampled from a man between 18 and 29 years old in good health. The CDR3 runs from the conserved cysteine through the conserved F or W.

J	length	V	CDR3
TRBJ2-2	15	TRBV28	CASSFVPGDTGELFF
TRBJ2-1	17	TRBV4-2	CASSQVASGGVYNEQFF
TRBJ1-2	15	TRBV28	CASSLQPGTVYGYTF
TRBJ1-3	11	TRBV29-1	CSVTGGNTIYF
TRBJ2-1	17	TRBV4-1	CASSQDRGTSGRVGQFF
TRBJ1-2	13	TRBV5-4	CASSLYRGYGYTF
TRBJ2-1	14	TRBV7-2	CASSAGQSVDEQFF
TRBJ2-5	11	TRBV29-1	CSVVEQETQYF
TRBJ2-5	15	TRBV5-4	CASSPAEEQGETQYF
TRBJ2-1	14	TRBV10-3	CAIRGDSIGDEQFF
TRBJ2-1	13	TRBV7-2	CASRAGSEDEQFF
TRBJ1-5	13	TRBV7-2	CASSLAGDQPQHF
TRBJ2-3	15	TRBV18	CASSQGLAGADTQYF
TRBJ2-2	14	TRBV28	CASRSGGLVGELFF
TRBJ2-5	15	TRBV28	CASRHGGADQETQYF
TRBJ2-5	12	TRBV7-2	CATATGGETQYF
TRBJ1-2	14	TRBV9	CASSVGRGNYGYTF
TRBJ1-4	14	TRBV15	CATSNRQGVEKLFF
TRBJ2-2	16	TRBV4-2	CASSQEAGANTGELFF
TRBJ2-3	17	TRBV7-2	CASSPHGSGGVPDTQYF
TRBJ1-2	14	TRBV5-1	CASSLGQQADGYTF